The next 21 T cell receptor beta chains were all read from a single sample in a study of blood T cell repertoires in COVID-19 (dated by TCRdb to the early 2020s). Libraries were made using the immunoSEQ multiplex PCR assay. Sourced from immuneACCESS, this table was stored by TCRdb with only in-frame sequences that have V and J called. A share of the clones is absent; for the studies checked, an unresolved V gene accounts for under half, and the remainder has no known explanation. This sample holds roughly 220,000 clones; over 70% were observed only once. The ten largest clones represent around 5.1% of the sample. The sample was peripheral blood. Receptor source: a woman aged 65 to 85 with acute or convalescent COVID-19.

The V gene is TRBV4-1, the J gene TRBJ2-1, with 8 bases lining up with TRBD2. J was trimmed by 2 bases and V by 1 base; bases with no gene match: 4. This CDR3 is 16 amino acids long. Germline V gene lookup returns CDR1 MGHRA and CDR2 YSYEKL. CDR3 sequence: CASSQGTGGPYNEQFF. In DNA form, the CDR3 reads TGCGCCAGCAGCCAAGGAACGGGAGGGCCCTACAATGAGCAGTTCTTC.

The chain joins TRBV7-6 to TRBJ2-5; 8 bases are shared with TRBD1. This CDR3 is 15 amino acids long. CDR1 is SGHVS and CDR2 is FNYEAQ in the germline V gene. Trimming took 1 base from V and 6 from J; bases not matched to a gene: 7. CDR3 nucleotides: TGTGCCAGCAGCTTAGACACAGGGGGAATACAGACCCAGTACTTC. Residues: CASSLDTGGIQTQYF.

J is TRBJ2-1 and V is TRBV10-3, with D perhaps matching TRBD2 (6 bases). V was shortened by 10 bases and J by 1 base, with 11 bases between the two germline ends. Germline V gene sequence: CDR1 ENHRY, CDR2 SYGVKD. This CDR3 spans 13 amino acids. In nucleotides, the CDR3 is TGTGCCACCACCGGGGGTTCCTACAATGAGCAGTTCTTC. Translation: CATTGGSYNEQFF.

This clone was detected once. This chain links TRBV28 with TRBJ1-1; maybe TRBD1 (6 bases). The germline V gene encodes CDR1 MDHEN and CDR2 SYDVKM. The CDR3 loop spans 13 amino acids. The CDR3 loop reads CAHARDMNTEAFF. In DNA, the CDR3 is TGTGCACACGCCCGGGACATGAACACTGAAGCTTTCTTT.

The chain couples TRBV6-5 to TRBJ2-7, with D possibly being TRBD2 (6 bases). V was shortened by 8 bases and J by 4 bases, with 6 bases between the two germline ends. Germline CDR1 and CDR2: MNHEY and SVGAGI. This CDR3 is 10 amino acids long. The DNA for the CDR3 is TGTGCCAGCGGGACTTACGAGCAGTACTTC. Translated, it gives CASGTYEQYF.

This chain links TRBV28 with TRBJ1-5, with no clear D. V lost 6 bases and J lost 6, with 18 bases in between. CDR1 and CDR2 (germline): MDHEN, SYDVKM. This CDR3 contains 15 residues. CDR3 loop: CASSSPTVRVQPQHF. In DNA, the CDR3 is TGTGCCAGCAGCTCCCCGACCGTGAGGGTTCAGCCCCAGCATTTT.

The rearrangement links TRBV29-1 to TRBJ2-1; D is unresolved. The V gene's germline CDR1 is SQVTM and CDR2 ANQGSEA. CDR3 length: 16 residues. V lost 4 bases and J lost 5, with 21 bases in between. The CDR3 reads CSVVDPGYIKNNEQFF. CDR3 nucleotides: TGCAGCGTTGTCGACCCCGGGTATATCAAAAACAATGAGCAGTTCTTC.

This clone came up once. This rearrangement joins TRBV9 to TRBJ2-5; TRBD2 aligns across 7 bases. The CDR3 has 14 residues. From germline, CDR1 is SGDLS and CDR2 YYNGEE. The V segment lost 2 bases and the J segment 7 bases; nucleotides outside the gene matches: 8. CDR3 loop: CASSVAPSGVTQYF. The CDR3 region has the DNA TGTGCCAGCAGCGTCGCGCCTAGCGGTGTGACCCAGTACTTC.

This clone was found a few times. The chain employs TRBV28 and TRBJ2-7, with 11 nucleotides matching TRBD1. The CDR3 totals 13 residues. Germline loops: CDR1 MDHEN, CDR2 SYDVKM. The trim removed 6 bases at V and 5 bases at J, leaving 3 bases unmatched. The CDR3 bases are TGTGCCAGCAGCTGGGACAGGGGGAACGAGCAGTACTTC. Amino acid sequence: CASSWDRGNEQYF.

The chain joins TRBV11-2 to TRBJ1-5, with 9 bases fitting TRBD1. The CDR3 has 14 residues. Germline V gene data show CDR1 as SGHAT and CDR2 as FQNNGV. After removal of 4 bases from V and 4 bases from J, the junction contained 2 bases not matched to a gene. CDR3 DNA: TGTGCCAGCAGCTCGACAGGGGGAAATCAGCCCCAGCATTTT. Protein product: CASSSTGGNQPQHF.

A few counts support this clone. The rearrangement uses TRBV27 and TRBJ2-1; 10 nucleotides agree with TRBD1. The CDR3 loop spans 16 amino acids. Looked up from germline, CDR1 is MNHEY and CDR2 is SMNVEV (reference sequence). With V trimmed by 0 bases and J by 9 bases, 8 bases remained unmatched. The CDR3, as DNA: TGTGCCAGCAGTTTATCGGTGGGACAGGGGAGGAGTGAGCAGTTCTTC. This gives the protein CASSLSVGQGRSEQFF.

The rearrangement uses TRBV21-1 and TRBJ2-7; the D call in the table, TRBD2, was not verified against the DNA. TRBV21-1 is shown as a pseudogene. This CDR3 spans 18 amino acids. The CDR3 bases are TGTGCCAGCAGTCAAAGGAAGGGATGGCGGGACGGACGCTACGAGCAGTACTTC. Translation: CASSQRKGWRDGRYEQYF.

The chain is built from TRBV27 and TRBJ1-1; 8 nucleotides line up with TRBD1. CDR3 length equals 14 residues. V was clipped by 3 bases and J by 5 bases; unmatched bases: 5. Germline assignment: CDR1 MNHEY and CDR2 SMNVEV (reference sequence). CDR3 protein: CASSFQGARTEAFF. In DNA form, the CDR3 reads TGTGCCAGCAGTTTCCAGGGGGCCCGGACTGAAGCTTTCTTT.

The chain combines TRBV5-7 with TRBJ2-7, with D maybe TRBD1 (7 bases). TRBV5-7 qualifies as an ORF whose function is uncertain. Trimming removed 3 bases at V and 3 bases at J, with 19 bases between. This CDR3 contains 16 residues. The CDR3 region has the DNA TGTGCCAGCAGCTCCATCTCCCACAGGGGAGGCTACGAGCAGTACTTC. Translation gives CASSSISHRGGYEQYF.

This sequence joins TRBV5-1 and TRBJ1-5, with D maybe TRBD1 (6 bases). The V and J ends lost 0 bases and 8 bases respectively, with 12 bases between them. Per the germline V gene, CDR1 is SGHRS and CDR2 is YFSETQ. The CDR3 is 14 residues long. CDR3 DNA sequence: TGCGCCAGCAGCTTGGAGGCAGGGGCGAAGCCCCAGCATTTT. Protein product: CASSLEAGAKPQHF.

This clone was seen just once. The chain recombines TRBV18 with TRBJ2-6; D gene uncertain. Germline values: CDR1 KGHSH, CDR2 LQKENI. V was clipped by 5 bases and J by 2 bases, with 7 bases between them. This CDR3 has 14 residues. The CDR3 bases are TGTGCCAGCTCATACGGAGCTGGGGCCAACGTCCTGACTTTC. Translating gives CASSYGAGANVLTF.

The chain couples TRBV5-5 to TRBJ1-2; D is possibly TRBD1 (6 bases). V was pared by 0 bases and J by 8 bases, with 8 bases between. There are 12 residues in the CDR3. CDR1 is SGHKS, CDR2 YYEKEE, per germline (reference sequence). The CDR3 region is CASSLDREGYTF. The CDR3 nucleotides read TGTGCCAGCAGCTTGGACAGGGAAGGCTACACCTTC.

The V gene is TRBV28, the J gene TRBJ1-2; 12 positions match TRBD1. The CDR3 is 15 residues long. V lost 4 bases and J lost 7; bases outside the gene matches: 7. From germline, CDR1 is MDHEN and CDR2 SYDVKM. The CDR3 protein is CASSSPGQGAGGYTF. The CDR3 bases are TGTGCCAGCAGTTCGCCGGGACAGGGGGCCGGTGGCTACACCTTC.

This sequence joins TRBV12-3 or TRBV12-4 and TRBJ1-6, with D hard to call. Trimming stripped 1 base from V and 6 bases from J, with 4 bases between. CDR3 length equals 13 residues. The CDR3 DNA follows: TGTGCCAGCAGTTTAGACATTAATTCACCCCTCCACTTT. Its translation is CASSLDINSPLHF.

CDR3 coding DNA: TGTGCCAGTAGTATAGGTCAGGGAGGGGCCCAGCATTTT. This sequence encodes CASSIGQGGAQHF. The V call is TRBV19, the J call TRBJ1-5; D is perhaps TRBD1 (5 bases). CDR3 length: 13 amino acids. CDR1 LNHDA and CDR2 SQIVND come from the germline V gene (reference sequence). Trimming removed 1 base at V and 11 bases at J, with 12 bases between.

Here the CDR3 DNA reads TGTGCCAGCTCAACGCCGGGAGTCTACGAGCAGTACTTC. Amino acid sequence: CASSTPGVYEQYF. The chain links TRBV6-5 to TRBJ2-7; D is possibly TRBD2 (6 bases). The CDR3 sequence is 13 residues long. Trimming pared 8 bases from V and 3 bases from J, leaving 14 bases between. Looked up from germline, CDR1 is MNHEY and CDR2 is SVGAGI.